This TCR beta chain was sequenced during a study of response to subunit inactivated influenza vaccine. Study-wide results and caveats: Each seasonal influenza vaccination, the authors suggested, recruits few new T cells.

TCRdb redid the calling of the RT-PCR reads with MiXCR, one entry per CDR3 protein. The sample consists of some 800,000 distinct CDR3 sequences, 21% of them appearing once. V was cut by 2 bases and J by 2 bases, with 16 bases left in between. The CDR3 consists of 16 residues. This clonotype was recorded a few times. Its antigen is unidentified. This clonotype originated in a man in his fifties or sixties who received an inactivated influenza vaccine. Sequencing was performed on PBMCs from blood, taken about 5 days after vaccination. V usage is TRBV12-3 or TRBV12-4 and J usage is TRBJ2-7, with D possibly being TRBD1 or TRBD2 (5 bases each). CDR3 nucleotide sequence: TGTGCCAGCAGTTTATACGGTAGTCGGGGCCCCTACGAGCAGTACTTC. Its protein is CASSLYGSRGPYEQYF.